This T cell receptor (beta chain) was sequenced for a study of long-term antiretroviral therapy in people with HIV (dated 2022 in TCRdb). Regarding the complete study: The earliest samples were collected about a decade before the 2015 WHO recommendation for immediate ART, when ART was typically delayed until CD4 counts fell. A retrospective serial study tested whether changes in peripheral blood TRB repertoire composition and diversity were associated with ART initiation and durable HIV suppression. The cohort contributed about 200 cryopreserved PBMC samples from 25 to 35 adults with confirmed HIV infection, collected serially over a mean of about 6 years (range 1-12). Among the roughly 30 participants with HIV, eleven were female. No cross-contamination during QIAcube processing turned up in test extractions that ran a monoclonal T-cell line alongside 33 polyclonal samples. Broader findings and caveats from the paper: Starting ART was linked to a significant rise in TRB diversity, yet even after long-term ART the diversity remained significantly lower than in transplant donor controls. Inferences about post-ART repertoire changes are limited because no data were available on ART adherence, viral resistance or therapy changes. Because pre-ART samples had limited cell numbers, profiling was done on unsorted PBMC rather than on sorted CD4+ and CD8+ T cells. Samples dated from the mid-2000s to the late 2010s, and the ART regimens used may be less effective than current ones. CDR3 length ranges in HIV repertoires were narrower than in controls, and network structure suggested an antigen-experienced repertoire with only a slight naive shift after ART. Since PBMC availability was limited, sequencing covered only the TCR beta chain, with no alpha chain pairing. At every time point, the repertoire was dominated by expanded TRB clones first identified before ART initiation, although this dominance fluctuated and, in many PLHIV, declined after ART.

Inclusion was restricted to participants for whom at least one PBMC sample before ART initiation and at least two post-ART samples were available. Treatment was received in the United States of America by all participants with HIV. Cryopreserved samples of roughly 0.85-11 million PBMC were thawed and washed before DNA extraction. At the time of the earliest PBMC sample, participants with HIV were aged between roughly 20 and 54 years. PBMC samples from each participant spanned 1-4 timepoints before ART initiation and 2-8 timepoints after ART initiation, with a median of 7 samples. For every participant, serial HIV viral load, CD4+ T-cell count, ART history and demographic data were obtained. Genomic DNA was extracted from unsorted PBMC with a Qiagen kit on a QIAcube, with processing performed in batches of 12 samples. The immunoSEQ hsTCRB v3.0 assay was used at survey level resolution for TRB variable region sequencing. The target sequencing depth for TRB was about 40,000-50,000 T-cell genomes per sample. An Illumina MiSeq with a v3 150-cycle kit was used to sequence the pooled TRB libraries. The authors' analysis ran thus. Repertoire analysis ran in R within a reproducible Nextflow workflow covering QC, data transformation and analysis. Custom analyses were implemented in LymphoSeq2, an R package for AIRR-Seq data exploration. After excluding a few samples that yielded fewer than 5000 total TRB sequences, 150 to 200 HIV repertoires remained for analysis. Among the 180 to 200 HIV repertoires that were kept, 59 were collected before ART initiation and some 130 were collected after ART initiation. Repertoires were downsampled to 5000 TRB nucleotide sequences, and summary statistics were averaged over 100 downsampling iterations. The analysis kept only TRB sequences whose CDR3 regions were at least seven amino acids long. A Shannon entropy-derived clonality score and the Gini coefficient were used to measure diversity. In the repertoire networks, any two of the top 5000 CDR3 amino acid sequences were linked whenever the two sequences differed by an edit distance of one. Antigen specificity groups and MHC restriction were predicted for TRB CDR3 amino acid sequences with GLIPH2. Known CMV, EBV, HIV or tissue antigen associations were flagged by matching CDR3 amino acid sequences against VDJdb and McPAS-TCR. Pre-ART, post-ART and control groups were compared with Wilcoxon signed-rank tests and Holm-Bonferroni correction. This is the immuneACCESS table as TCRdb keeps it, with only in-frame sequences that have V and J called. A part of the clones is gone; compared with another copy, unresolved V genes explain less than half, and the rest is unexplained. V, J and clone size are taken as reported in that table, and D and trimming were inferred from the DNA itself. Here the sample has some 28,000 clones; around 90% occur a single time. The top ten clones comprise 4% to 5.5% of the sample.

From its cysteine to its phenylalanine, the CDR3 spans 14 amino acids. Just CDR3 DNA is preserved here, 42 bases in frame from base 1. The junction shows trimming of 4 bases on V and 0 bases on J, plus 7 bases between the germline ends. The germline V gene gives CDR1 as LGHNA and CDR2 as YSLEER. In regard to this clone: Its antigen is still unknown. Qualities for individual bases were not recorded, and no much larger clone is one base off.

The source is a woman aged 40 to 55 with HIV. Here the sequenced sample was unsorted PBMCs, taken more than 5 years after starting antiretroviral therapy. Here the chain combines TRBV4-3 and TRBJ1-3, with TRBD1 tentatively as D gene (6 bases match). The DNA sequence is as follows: TGCGCCAGCAGCCGGACAGACTCTGGAAACACCATATATTTT. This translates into CASSRTDSGNTIYF.